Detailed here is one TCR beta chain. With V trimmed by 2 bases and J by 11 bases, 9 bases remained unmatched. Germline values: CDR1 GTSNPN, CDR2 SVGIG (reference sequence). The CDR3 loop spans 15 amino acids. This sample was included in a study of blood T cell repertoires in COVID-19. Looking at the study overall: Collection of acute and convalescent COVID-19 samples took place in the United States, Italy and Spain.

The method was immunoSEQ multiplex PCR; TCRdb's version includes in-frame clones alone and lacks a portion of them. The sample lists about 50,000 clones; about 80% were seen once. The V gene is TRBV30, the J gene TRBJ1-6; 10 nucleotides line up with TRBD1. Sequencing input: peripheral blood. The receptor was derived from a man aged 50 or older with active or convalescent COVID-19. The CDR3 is CAWSSGQGRSAPLHF. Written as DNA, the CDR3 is TGTGCCTGGAGTTCGGGACAGGGGAGATCGGCACCCCTCCACTTT.